The rows below give T cell receptor beta chains drawn from one sample of a study of PD-1 blockade in classical Hodgkin lymphoma. The protocol was immunoSEQ multiplex PCR, while the TCRdb copy is restricted to in-frame clones and leaves out a portion. Of tens of thousands of clones listed, roughly nine tenths are singletons. Specimen: peripheral blood mononuclear cells (PBMCs), collected before the fourth cycle of nivolumab. The receptor set was obtained from a human donor with classical Hodgkin lymphoma. CDR3s include the opening cysteine and the closing phenylalanine or tryptophan. A D gene is named only where the DNA matches it firmly. Clone sizes are given selectively: once, few, many, or a class where the clone is expanded.

cdr3_aa,cdr3_nt,j_call,cdr3_length,d_call,v_call,clone_size
CASSTGDSRGYTF,TGTGCCAGTAGTACGGGGGACTCTCGCGGCTACACCTTC,TRBJ1-2,13,-,TRBV19,-
CASSTLGGGLASETQYF,TGTGCCAGCAGTACCCTCGGGGGGGGGCTAGCCTCCGAGACCCAGTACTTC,TRBJ2-5,17,TRBD2,TRBV2,-
CASSAVGGVITEAFF,TGTGCCAGCAGTGCCGTCGGAGGGGTGATCACTGAAGCTTTCTTT,TRBJ1-1,15,-,TRBV2,-
CASSMGRLAGAPDTQYF,TGTGCCAGCAGCATGGGCCGACTAGCGGGGGCCCCAGATACGCAGTATTTT,TRBJ2-3,17,TRBD2,TRBV5-8,-
CASRANDDYTF,TGTGCCAGCCGGGCAAATGACGACTACACCTTC,TRBJ1-2,11,-,TRBV6-1,-
CASSLTYEQYF,TGTGCCAGCAGCCTCACCTACGAGCAGTACTTC,TRBJ2-7,11,-,TRBV5-6,-
CAWTDASYNSPLHF,TGTGCCTGGACGGACGCCTCCTATAATTCACCCCTCCACTTT,TRBJ1-6,14,-,TRBV30,-
CASSFDREGLAFF,TGTGCCAGCAGCTTCGACAGGGAAGGACTGGCTTTCTTT,TRBJ1-1,13,TRBD1,TRBV5-6,few
CASSIATYQPQHF,TGTGCCAGTAGTATAGCCACATATCAGCCCCAGCATTTT,TRBJ1-5,13,-,TRBV19,once
CATSRGGSGKLNTEAFF,TGTGCCACCAGCAGAGGGGGGAGTGGGAAATTGAACACTGAAGCTTTCTTT,TRBJ1-1,17,-,TRBV15,-
CAGGKGQANYGYTF,TGTGCCGGAGGAAAGGGACAGGCTAACTATGGCTACACCTTC,TRBJ1-2,14,TRBD1,TRBV5-4,-
CAISDWDYETGELFF,TGTGCCATCAGTGACTGGGACTACGAAACCGGGGAGCTGTTTTTT,TRBJ2-2,15,TRBD2,TRBV10-3,-
CASSYGLSYNEQFF,TGTGCCAGCAGTTACGGACTTTCCTACAATGAGCAGTTCTTC,TRBJ2-1,14,-,TRBV6-6,-
CASSWGTQGRYNEQFF,TGTGCCAGCAGCTGGGGTACACAGGGGCGGTACAATGAGCAGTTCTTC,TRBJ2-1,16,TRBD1,TRBV5-6,-
CASSFRQTNEKLFF,TGTGCCAGCAGCTTTAGACAGACTAATGAAAAACTGTTTTTT,TRBJ1-4,14,-,TRBV7-9,-
CASSHGRNSYEQYF,TGCGCCAGCAGCCACGGGAGGAATTCCTACGAGCAGTACTTC,TRBJ2-7,14,TRBD2,TRBV10-1,-
CASSYSKGGSLYEAFF,TGTGCCAGCAGTTACTCGAAGGGCGGCAGCCTTTATGAAGCTTTCTTT,TRBJ1-1,16,-,TRBV6-5,-
CASMSIRSTDTQYF,TGTGCCAGCATGTCCATTCGTAGCACAGATACGCAGTATTTT,TRBJ2-3,14,-,TRBV27,-
CASSGGGRQPQHF,TGTGCCAGCAGCGGAGGAGGTCGGCAGCCCCAGCATTTT,TRBJ1-5,13,-,TRBV28,-
CASNYGGLDTEAFF,TGTGCCAGCAACTATGGGGGTTTAGACACTGAAGCTTTCTTT,TRBJ1-1,14,-,TRBV5-4,-
CASSLALNGQETQYF,TGTGCCAGCAGCTTAGCACTGAACGGCCAAGAGACCCAGTACTTC,TRBJ2-5,15,-,TRBV7-9,-
CASSIMAGDSLSNTEAFF,TGTGCCAGTAGTATAATGGCGGGGGACTCCCTCTCGAACACTGAAGCTTTCTTT,TRBJ1-1,18,-,TRBV19,-
CASSLDRGATEAFF,TGTGCCAGCAGCTTAGACAGGGGCGCCACTGAAGCTTTCTTT,TRBJ1-1,14,TRBD1,TRBV5-4,-
CASSLGDYEQYF,TGTGCCAGCAGCTTAGGGGATTACGAGCAGTACTTC,TRBJ2-7,12,-,TRBV7-6,-
CASSLGTPLSVRYF,TGTGCCAGCAGTTTAGGGACCCCTCTGTCTGTGCGGTACTTC,TRBJ2-7,14,-,TRBV27,-
CASRAGGTLF,TGTGCCAGCAGAGCAGGAGGAACTCTCTTT,TRBJ1-1,10,-,TRBV2,-
CASSLDLGGTQYF,TGTGCCAGCAGCTTAGATCTCGGAGGGACCCAGTACTTC,TRBJ2-5,13,-,TRBV11-3,-
CASTPQGAVNTEAFF,TGCGCCAGCACCCCACAGGGGGCGGTGAACACTGAAGCTTTCTTT,TRBJ1-1,15,TRBD1,TRBV4-1,-
CATGTGNTEAFF,TGTGCCACCGGGACAGGGAACACTGAAGCTTTCTTT,TRBJ1-1,12,TRBD1,TRBV28,-
CASSGQGIRNTEAFF,TGTGCCAGCAGTGGTCAGGGGATACGGAACACTGAAGCTTTCTTT,TRBJ1-1,15,-,TRBV6-6,-
CAIQGGGLGYTF,TGTGCCATACAAGGAGGGGGGCTAGGCTACACCTTC,TRBJ1-2,12,-,TRBV10-3,-
CASCGTGVYTEAFF,TGTGCCAGCTGCGGGACAGGGGTGTACACTGAAGCTTTCTTT,TRBJ1-1,14,TRBD1,TRBV11-2,-
CASSYTGAYEQYF,TGTGCCAGCAGCTATACAGGGGCCTACGAGCAGTACTTC,TRBJ2-7,13,TRBD1,TRBV7-9,few
CASSETGGGYVSPLHF,TGTGCCAGCAGTGAGACAGGAGGGGGATATGTTTCACCCCTCCACTTT,TRBJ1-6,16,-,TRBV6-4,-
CASSLESGVPYEQYF,TGCGCCAGCAGCTTGGAGAGCGGCGTCCCCTACGAGCAGTACTTC,TRBJ2-7,15,-,TRBV5-1,-
CASRRVFGNTEAFF,TGCGCCAGCAGAAGGGTGTTTGGGAACACTGAAGCTTTCTTT,TRBJ1-1,14,-,TRBV5-1,-
CASSLGQSNTEAFF,TGTGCCAGCAGCTTAGGACAGTCGAACACTGAAGCTTTCTTT,TRBJ1-1,14,-,TRBV5-6,-
CASSEVAGPGWGYTF,TGTGCCAGCAGTGAAGTGGCAGGGCCAGGATGGGGCTACACCTTC,TRBJ1-2,15,-,TRBV6-1,once
CASSTGSLANQPQHF,TGTGCCAGCAGCACAGGGTCCCTGGCCAATCAGCCCCAGCATTTT,TRBJ1-5,15,-,TRBV27,-
CASSPPRTRGLEETQYF,TGTGCCAGCTCACCACCGCGCACTAGAGGACTAGAAGAGACCCAGTACTTC,TRBJ2-5,17,TRBD2,TRBV18,once
CASTKPEASNQPQHF,TGTGCCAGCACCAAACCGGAAGCAAGCAATCAGCCCCAGCATTTT,TRBJ1-5,15,-,TRBV6-6,-
CASSQRGSANTEAFF,TGTGCCAGCAGTCAGCGGGGATCCGCGAACACTGAAGCTTTCTTT,TRBJ1-1,15,-,TRBV28,-
CASSPTTGRDTQYF,TGTGCCAGCAGCCCGACGACAGGAAGAGATACGCAGTATTTT,TRBJ2-3,14,-,TRBV7-2,-
CASSRQGPKEQYF,TGTGCCAGCAGTCGACAGGGACCCAAGGAGCAGTACTTC,TRBJ2-7,13,TRBD1,TRBV6-5,-
CASSYSRAVPYEQYF,TGTGCCAGCAGTTATTCCCGCGCCGTACCCTACGAGCAGTACTTC,TRBJ2-7,15,-,TRBV6-5,-
CASSKCPLKPYSGANVLTF,TGTGCCAGCAGCAAATGCCCACTCAAGCCTTACTCTGGGGCCAACGTCCTGACTTTC,TRBJ2-6,19,-,TRBV21-1,-